The 10 T cell receptor beta chains reported below all come from one sample, sequenced in a study of blood T cell repertoires in COVID-19. Repertoires were generated with immunoSEQ multiplex PCR, while TCRdb's copy carries only in-frame clones and drops some. The sample comprises 100,000 to 130,000 clones, more than 80% of which are singletons, and under 5.5% rests with the top ten. Sample: peripheral blood. The receptors stem from a middle-aged man with active or convalescent COVID-19.

V usage is TRBV28 and J usage is TRBJ1-6, with D uncertain. Germline CDR1 reads MDHEN; CDR2 reads SYDVKM. The CDR3 sequence is 13 residues long. The V and J ends lost 4 bases and 7 bases respectively, with 8 bases between them. The CDR3 nucleotides read TGTGCCAGCAGTTCTGGCCAAAATTCACCCCTCCACTTT. It specifies CASSSGQNSPLHF.

The chain couples TRBV2 to TRBJ2-3; 10 bases are shared with TRBD2. Germline V CDR1 and CDR2: SNHLY, FYNNEI. This CDR3 has 15 amino acids. V shed 7 bases and J 1 base; nucleotides not matched to a gene: 5. The CDR3 region is CASKVGTSGTDTQYF. The CDR3 region has the DNA TGTGCCAGCAAGGTTGGGACTAGCGGCACAGATACGCAGTATTTT.

This rearrangement joins TRBV2 to TRBJ2-4; D is undetermined. This CDR3 has 14 residues. Trimming removed 3 bases from V and 8 bases from J, with 14 bases in between. Germline values: CDR1 SNHLY, CDR2 FYNNEI. The CDR3 region has the DNA TGTGCCAGCAGTGATTCGGGTCCCTCAGACATTCAGTACTTC. Translation gives CASSDSGPSDIQYF.

Worth noting for this clone: One junction end does not reproduce the germline sequence, and a read error may be involved. The chain joins TRBV14 to TRBJ2-7, with TRBD1 identical over 10 bases. Per the germline V gene, CDR1 is SGHDN and CDR2 is FVKESK. The length of the CDR3 is 16 residues. The CDR3, as DNA: TGTACCAGCAGCTCCCTGGAGGGACAGGGGACGGGAGAGCAGTACTTC. Translation gives CTSSSLEGQGTGEQYF.

V and J are TRBV6-5 and TRBJ2-7; 8 bases are shared with TRBD2. V trimming: 7 bases; J trimming: 4 bases; junction bases outside the gene matches: 9. Germline CDR1 reads MNHEY; CDR2 reads SVGAGI. The CDR3 totals 14 residues. For the CDR3, the DNA is TGTGCCAGCAAGGTCCCTAGCGGGCCGTACGAGCAGTACTTC. This translates into CASKVPSGPYEQYF.

This rearrangement joins TRBV19 to TRBJ2-1, with 13 bases aligning to TRBD2. Trimming removed 7 bases from V and 1 base from J; junction bases left unmatched: 13. CDR1 and CDR2 (germline): LNHDA, SQIVND (reference sequence). CDR3 size: 19 residues. CDR3 nucleotide sequence: TGTGCCAGTAATGGAGAGACTAGCGGGAGGTGGATTTCCTACAATGAGCAGTTCTTC. Translating it yields CASNGETSGRWISYNEQFF.

This chain connects TRBV5-1 to TRBJ2-7; 7 nucleotides line up with TRBD2. CDR3 size: 16 residues. With V trimmed by 4 bases and J by 0 bases, 10 bases remained unmatched. Germline assignment: CDR1 SGHRS and CDR2 YFSETQ. The CDR3 DNA reads as TGCGCCAGCAGCCCTTCCCCTAGCGGAACCTCCTACGAGCAGTACTTC. As protein: CASSPSPSGTSYEQYF.

This chain connects TRBV7-9 to TRBJ1-2, with TRBD1 identical over 10 bases. This CDR3 spans 14 amino acids. V shed 6 bases and J 8 bases; nucleotides not matched to a gene: 9. Germline V CDR1 and CDR2: SEHNR, FQNEAQ (reference sequence). The CDR3 coding sequence is TGTGCCAGCAGTCGAGGGACAGGGGAGGGAGGCTACACCTTC. Its protein product is CASSRGTGEGGYTF.

The V and J genes are TRBV19 and TRBJ2-3; 9 nucleotides match TRBD1. CDR1 is LNHDA and CDR2 is SQIVND in the germline V gene (reference sequence). The J segment lost 1 base and the V segment lost 5 bases, leaving 10 bases of the junction unmatched. The CDR3 has 17 residues. CDR3 sequence (DNA): TGTGCCAGTAGTCCCCCCCCGGGACAGGGAGGCACAGATACGCAGTATTTT. It yields the protein CASSPPPGQGGTDTQYF.

The V gene is TRBV30, the J gene TRBJ2-1, with 7 bases that match TRBD1. Germline trimming cut 5 bases from V and 2 bases from J; bases unmatched to any gene: 3. The CDR3 runs to 13 residues. Germline CDR1 GTSNPN, CDR2 SVGIG (reference sequence). DNA for the CDR3: TGTGCCTGGCGGACAGGCCCCTACAATGAGCAGTTCTTC. The encoded protein is CAWRTGPYNEQFF. Drawing the rest from reference TRBV30 and TRBJ2-1, the complete variable domain is SQTIHQWPATLVQPVGSPLSLECTVEGTSNPNLYWYRQAAGRGLQLLFYSVGIGQISSEVPQNLSASRPQDRQFILSSKKLLLSDSGFYLCAWRTGPYNEQFFGPGTRLTVL.